These 9 T cell receptor beta chains share one sample of origin, sequenced in a study of CD8 T cells in ankylosing spondylitis. Findings and caveats of the study: Apparently characteristic of ankylosing spondylitis blood was a TCR beta motif (eight highly homologous variants).

For these receptors, no antigen is known. TCRdb ran MiXCR on the 5' RACE reads and lists one entry per CDR3 protein. The sample lists about 500,000 distinct CDR3 sequences, 5.3% occurring once. The sample comprised blood, either unsorted or a sorted T cell fraction (not recorded which). Receptors originate from a male donor with ankylosing spondylitis.

This clonotype showed up many times. The chain recombines TRBV20-1 with TRBJ1-4; D is unclear. The CDR3 contains 12 residues. Germline values: CDR1 DFQATT, CDR2 SNEGSKA (reference sequence). The V gene lost 7 bases and the J gene lost 5 bases, with 11 bases spanning the gap. The DNA for the CDR3 is TGCAGTGTCCCGGACCGCAATGAAAAACTGTTTTTT. Protein: CSVPDRNEKLFF.

This clonotype was counted at least ten times. The rearrangement joins TRBV4-2 to TRBJ2-7; 10 positions match TRBD2. From germline, CDR1 is LGHNA and CDR2 YNFKEQ. Germline trimming cut 3 bases from V and 3 bases from J; bases unmatched to any gene: 8. The CDR3 extends over 16 amino acids. The CDR3, as DNA: TGTGCCAGCAGCCAGTCACCCGGACTAGCGGTCTACGAGCAGTACTTC. Its translation is CASSQSPGLAVYEQYF.

Ten or more counts support this clonotype. V is TRBV20-1 and J is TRBJ2-3, with D hard to call. The germline V gene has CDR1 DFQATT and CDR2 SNEGSKA (reference sequence). This CDR3 is built from 13 residues. The V and J ends lost 1 base and 3 bases respectively, with 8 bases between them. CDR3 protein: CSARVSQTDTQYF. The CDR3 DNA sequence: TGCAGTGCTAGAGTATCGCAAACAGATACGCAGTATTTT.

This clonotype was observed many times. The chain couples TRBV6-2 or TRBV6-3 to TRBJ1-5; D call uncertain. V lost 6 bases and J lost 7, with 16 bases in between. Germline V gene lookup returns CDR1 MNHEY and CDR2 SVGEGT. The CDR3 runs to 14 residues. The CDR3 here is CASSQSNRGQPQHF. The CDR3 DNA sequence: TGTGCCAGCAGCCAATCAAACCGAGGGCAGCCCCAGCATTTT.

This clonotype showed up many times. The chain has TRBV15 and TRBJ2-2, with D maybe TRBD2 (7 bases). The V and J ends lost 0 bases and 5 bases respectively, with 13 bases between them. This CDR3 comprises 16 residues. The germline V gene encodes CDR1 LNHNV and CDR2 YYDKDF (reference sequence). The CDR3 region has the DNA TGTGCCACCAGCAGAGATCCGGGGGGCTGGACCGGGGAGCTGTTTTTT. As protein: CATSRDPGGWTGELFF.

This clonotype showed up many times. The rearrangement joins TRBV27 to TRBJ1-1; 8 nucleotides align to TRBD1. After removal of 5 bases from V and 6 bases from J, the junction contained 5 bases not matched to a gene. The CDR3 sequence is 13 residues long. The germline V gene encodes CDR1 MNHEY and CDR2 SMNVEV (reference sequence). The CDR3 bases are TGTGCCAGCAGTATACTACAGGGGGCTGAAGCTTTCTTT. Encoded protein: CASSILQGAEAFF.

This clonotype came up many times. In DNA, the CDR3 is TGCAGTGCTTCTGACAGAAACCAGCCCCAGCATTTT. This gives the protein CSASDRNQPQHF. V is TRBV20-1 and J is TRBJ1-5, with D perhaps matching TRBD1 (5 bases). Germline V gene data show CDR1 as DFQATT and CDR2 as SNEGSKA (reference sequence). The CDR3 has 12 residues. V lost 5 bases and J 7 bases, leaving 12 bases between the germline ends.

This clonotype has ten or more counts. The chain has TRBV10-3 and TRBJ2-1, with 8 bases identical to TRBD2. The V gene end was trimmed by 3 bases and the J gene end by 9 bases; junction bases not matched to a gene: 7. From germline, CDR1 is ENHRY and CDR2 SYGVKD. The CDR3 loop spans 14 amino acids. CDR3: CAISDSSGSGEQFF. The CDR3 nucleotides are TGTGCCATCAGTGATAGCAGCGGGAGCGGTGAGCAGTTCTTC.

This clonotype has just a few counts. V and J are TRBV6-1 and TRBJ2-3; D ambiguous. Between the trimmed V and J ends, which lost 2 bases and 4 bases, there was a span of 7 bases. The CDR3 has 13 amino acids. Germline values: CDR1 MNHNS, CDR2 SASEGT. The CDR3 bases are TGTGCCAGCAGTGAATATGATCCAGATACGCAGTATTTT. This sequence encodes CASSEYDPDTQYF.